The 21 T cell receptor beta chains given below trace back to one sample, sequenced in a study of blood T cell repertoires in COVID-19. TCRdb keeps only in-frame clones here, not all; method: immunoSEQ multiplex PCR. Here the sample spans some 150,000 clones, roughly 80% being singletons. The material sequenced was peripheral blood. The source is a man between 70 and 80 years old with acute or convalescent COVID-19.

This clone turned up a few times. The CDR3 coding sequence is TGTGCTAGTGGTTCCCCGACAGGGGTTACGTACACTGAAGCTTTCTTT. It specifies CASGSPTGVTYTEAFF. This chain uses TRBV12-5 with TRBJ1-1, with 8 bases lining up with TRBD1. V was pared by 4 bases and J by 3 bases, with 10 bases of the junction left unmatched. The length of the CDR3 is 16 residues. Germline-derived CDR1 and CDR2 are LGHNT and FRNRAP.

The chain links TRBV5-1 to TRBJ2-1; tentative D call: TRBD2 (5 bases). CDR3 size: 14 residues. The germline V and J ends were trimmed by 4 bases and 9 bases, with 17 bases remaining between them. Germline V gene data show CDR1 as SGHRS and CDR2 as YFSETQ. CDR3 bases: TGCGCCAGCAGCACCGGACTTGAGTATGGTGAGCAGTTCTTC. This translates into CASSTGLEYGEQFF.

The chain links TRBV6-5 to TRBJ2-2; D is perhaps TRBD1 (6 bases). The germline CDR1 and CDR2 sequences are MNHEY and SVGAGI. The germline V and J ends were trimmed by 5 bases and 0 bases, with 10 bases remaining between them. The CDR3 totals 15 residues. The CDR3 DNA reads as TGTGCCAGCAGTAGCGACAGGACGAACACCGGGGAGCTGTTTTTT. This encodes CASSSDRTNTGELFF.

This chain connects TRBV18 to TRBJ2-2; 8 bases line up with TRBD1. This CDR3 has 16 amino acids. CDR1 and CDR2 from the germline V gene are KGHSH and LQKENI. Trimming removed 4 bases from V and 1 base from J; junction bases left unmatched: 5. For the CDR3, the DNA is TGTGCCAGCTCACTCGGGACAGGATTGAACACCGGGGAGCTGTTTTTT. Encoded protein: CASSLGTGLNTGELFF.

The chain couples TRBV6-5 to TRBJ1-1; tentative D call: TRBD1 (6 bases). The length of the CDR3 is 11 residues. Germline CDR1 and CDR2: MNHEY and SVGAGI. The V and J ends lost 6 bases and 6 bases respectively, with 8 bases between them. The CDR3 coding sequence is TGTGCCAGCAGACAGGGTTCTGAAGCTTTCTTT. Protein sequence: CASRQGSEAFF.

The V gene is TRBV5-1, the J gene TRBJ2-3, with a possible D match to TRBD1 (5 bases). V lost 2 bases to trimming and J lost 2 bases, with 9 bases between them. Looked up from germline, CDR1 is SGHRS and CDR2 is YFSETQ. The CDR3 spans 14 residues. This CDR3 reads CASSLGDHTDTQYF. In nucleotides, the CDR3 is TGCGCCAGCAGCTTAGGGGATCACACAGATACGCAGTATTTT. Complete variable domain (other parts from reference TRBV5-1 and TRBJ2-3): KAGVTQTPRYLIKTRGQQVTLSCSPISGHRSVSWYQQTPGQGLQFLFEYFSETQRNKGNFPGRFSGRQFSNSRSEMNVSTLELGDSALYLCASSLGDHTDTQYFGPGTRLTVL.

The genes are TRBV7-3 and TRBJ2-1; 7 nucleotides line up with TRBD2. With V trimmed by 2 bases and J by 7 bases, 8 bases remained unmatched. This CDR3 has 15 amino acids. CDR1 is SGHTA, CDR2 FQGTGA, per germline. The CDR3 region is CASSLSAGEHNEQFF. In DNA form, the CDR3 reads TGTGCCAGCAGCTTATCGGCGGGAGAGCATAATGAGCAGTTCTTC.

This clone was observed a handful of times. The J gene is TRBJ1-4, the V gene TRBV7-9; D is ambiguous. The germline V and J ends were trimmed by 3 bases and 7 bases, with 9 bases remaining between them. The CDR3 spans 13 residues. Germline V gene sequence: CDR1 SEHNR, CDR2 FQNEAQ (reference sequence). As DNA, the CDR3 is TGTGCCAGCAGCTTCAGGCTGGGTGAAAAACTGTTTTTT. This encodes CASSFRLGEKLFF.

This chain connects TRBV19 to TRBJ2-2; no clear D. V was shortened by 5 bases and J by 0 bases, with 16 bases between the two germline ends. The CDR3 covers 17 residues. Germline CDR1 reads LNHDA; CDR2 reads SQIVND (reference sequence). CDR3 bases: TGTGCCAGTAGTCCCCTGGGCAGAAACTCGAACACCGGGGAGCTGTTTTTT. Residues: CASSPLGRNSNTGELFF. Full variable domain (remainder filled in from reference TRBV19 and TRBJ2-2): DGGITQSPKYLFRKEGQNVTLSCEQNLNHDAMYWYRQDPGQGLRLIYYSQIVNDFQKGDIAEGYSVSREKKESFPLTVTSAQKNPTAFYLCASSPLGRNSNTGELFFGEGSRLTVL.

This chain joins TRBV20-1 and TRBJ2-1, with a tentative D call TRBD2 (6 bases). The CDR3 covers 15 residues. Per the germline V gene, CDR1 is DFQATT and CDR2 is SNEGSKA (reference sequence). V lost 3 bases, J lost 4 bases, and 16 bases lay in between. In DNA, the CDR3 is TGCAGTGCTAGTCCAATAGCGGCACCTTACAATGAGCAGTTCTTC. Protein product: CSASPIAAPYNEQFF.

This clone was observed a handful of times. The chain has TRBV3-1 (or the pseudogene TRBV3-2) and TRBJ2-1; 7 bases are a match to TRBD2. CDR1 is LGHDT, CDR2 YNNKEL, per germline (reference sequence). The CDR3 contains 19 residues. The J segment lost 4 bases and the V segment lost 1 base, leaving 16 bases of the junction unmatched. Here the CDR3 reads CASSQAPELPGGFYNEQFF. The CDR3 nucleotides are TGTGCCAGCAGCCAAGCGCCGGAACTACCCGGGGGGTTTTACAATGAGCAGTTCTTC.

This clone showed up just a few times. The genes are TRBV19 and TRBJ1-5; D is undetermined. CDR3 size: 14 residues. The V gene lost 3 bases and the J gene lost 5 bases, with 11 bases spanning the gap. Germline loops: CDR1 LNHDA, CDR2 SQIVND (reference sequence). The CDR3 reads CASSILAEHQPQHF. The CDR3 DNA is TGTGCCAGTAGTATCTTAGCGGAACATCAGCCCCAGCATTTT.

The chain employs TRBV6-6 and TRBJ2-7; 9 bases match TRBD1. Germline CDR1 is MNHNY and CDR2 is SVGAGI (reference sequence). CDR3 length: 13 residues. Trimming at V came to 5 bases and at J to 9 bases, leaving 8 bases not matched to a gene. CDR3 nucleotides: TGTGCCAGCAGTGGGGGGACAGGGAGGGGGCAGTACTTC. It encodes CASSGGTGRGQYF.

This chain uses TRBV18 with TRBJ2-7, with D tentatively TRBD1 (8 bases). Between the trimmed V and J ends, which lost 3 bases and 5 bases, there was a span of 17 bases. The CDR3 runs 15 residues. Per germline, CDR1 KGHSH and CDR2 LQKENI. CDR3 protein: CASSPAGAGGNEQYF. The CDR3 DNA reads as TGTGCCAGCTCACCCGCGGGAGCAGGGGGCAACGAGCAGTACTTC.

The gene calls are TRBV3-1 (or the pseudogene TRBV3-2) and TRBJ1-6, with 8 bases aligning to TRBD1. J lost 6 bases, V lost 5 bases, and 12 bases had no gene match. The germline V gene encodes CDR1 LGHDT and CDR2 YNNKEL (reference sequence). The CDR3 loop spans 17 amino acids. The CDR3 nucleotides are TGTGCCAGCAGCGCCCGCTCGGGGACAGGTCCTAATTCACCCCTCCACTTT. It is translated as CASSARSGTGPNSPLHF.

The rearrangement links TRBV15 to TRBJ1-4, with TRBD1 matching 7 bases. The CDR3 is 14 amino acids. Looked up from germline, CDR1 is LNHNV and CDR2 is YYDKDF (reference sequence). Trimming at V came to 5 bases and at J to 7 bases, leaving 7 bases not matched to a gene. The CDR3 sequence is CATSYVGGIEKLFF. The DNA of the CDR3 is TGTGCCACCAGCTATGTAGGGGGCATTGAAAAACTGTTTTTT. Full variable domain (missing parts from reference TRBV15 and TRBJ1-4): DAMVIQNPRYQVTQFGKPVTLSCSQTLNHNVMYWYQQKSSQAPKLLFHYYDKDFNNEADTPDNFQSRRPNTSFCFLDIRSPGLGDTAMYLCATSYVGGIEKLFFGSGTQLSVL.

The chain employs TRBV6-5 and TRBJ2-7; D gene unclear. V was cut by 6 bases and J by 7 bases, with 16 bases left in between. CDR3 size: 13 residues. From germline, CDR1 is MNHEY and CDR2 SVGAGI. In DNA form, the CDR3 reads TGTGCCAGCAGGGGCCAAACGGCGCGAGAGCAGTACTTC. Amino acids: CASRGQTAREQYF.

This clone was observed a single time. The DNA of the CDR3 is TGTGCCAGCAGCTTGGCTTGGCCCGCGGATGGCTACACCTTC. Residues: CASSLAWPADGYTF. The genes are TRBV7-2 and TRBJ1-2; D gene uncertain. The germline V gene has CDR1 SGHTA and CDR2 FQGNSA. The CDR3 consists of 14 residues. Trimming left V 3 bases short and J 6 bases short, with 14 bases between.

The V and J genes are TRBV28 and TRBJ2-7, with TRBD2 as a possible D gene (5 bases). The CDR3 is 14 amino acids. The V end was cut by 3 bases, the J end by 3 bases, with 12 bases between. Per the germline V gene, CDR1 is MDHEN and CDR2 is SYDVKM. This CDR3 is CASSFGLLNYEQYF. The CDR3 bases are TGTGCCAGCAGTTTCGGACTTCTGAACTACGAGCAGTACTTC. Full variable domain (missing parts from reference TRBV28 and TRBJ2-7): DVKVTQSSRYLVKRTGEKVFLECVQDMDHENMFWYRQDPGLGLRLIYFSYDVKMKEKGDIPEGYSVSREKKERFSLILESASTNQTSMYLCASSFGLLNYEQYFGPGTRLTVT.

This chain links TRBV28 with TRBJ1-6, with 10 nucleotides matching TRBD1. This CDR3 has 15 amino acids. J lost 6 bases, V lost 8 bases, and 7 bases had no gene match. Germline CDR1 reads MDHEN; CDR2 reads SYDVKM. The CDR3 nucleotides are TGTGCCAGCGATGACAGGGGGCGCGTTAATTCACCCCTCCACTTT. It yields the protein CASDDRGRVNSPLHF.

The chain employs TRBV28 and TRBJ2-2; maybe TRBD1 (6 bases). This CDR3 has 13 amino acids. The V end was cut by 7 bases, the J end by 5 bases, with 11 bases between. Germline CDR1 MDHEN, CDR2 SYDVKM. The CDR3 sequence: CASTGQNTGELFF. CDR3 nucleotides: TGTGCCAGCACCGGACAGAATACCGGGGAGCTGTTTTTT.